These 20 T cell receptor beta chains originate from one sample sequenced in a study of T cell responses to AZD1222 COVID-19 vaccine. Using immunoSEQ multiplex PCR, the repertoire was profiled, and TCRdb retains in-frame clones only, with some absent. The sample consists of approximately 150,000 clones, around 90% of them appearing once. The sample here was peripheral blood, taken 28 days after the second dose of the MenACWY control vaccine. The receptors shown here come from an adult who received the MenACWY meningococcal vaccine as a control.

The V gene is TRBV7-2, the J gene TRBJ2-3; maybe TRBD2 (6 bases). The V gene lost 5 bases and the J gene lost 4 bases, with 16 bases spanning the gap. CDR3 size: 15 residues. Germline V gene data show CDR1 as SGHTA and CDR2 as FQGNSA. The CDR3 nucleotides read TGTGCCAGCAGCGATAACTCGGGAGCGGCAGATACGCAGTATTTT. It encodes CASSDNSGAADTQYF.

The V gene is TRBV18, the J gene TRBJ1-2, with a weak D call TRBD1 (5 bases). The CDR3 contains 15 residues. CDR1 is KGHSH and CDR2 is LQKENI in the germline V gene. V was pared by 3 bases and J by 10 bases, with 21 bases between. Here the CDR3 reads CASSPVGGRPIVYTF. The CDR3 DNA reads as TGTGCCAGCTCACCGGTCGGGGGACGCCCTATTGTCTACACCTTC.

The CDR3 reads CATSELTGGREKLFF. DNA of the CDR3: TGTGCCACCAGTGAGCTGACAGGGGGCCGAGAAAAACTGTTTTTT. This rearrangement joins TRBV24-1 to TRBJ1-4, with 10 bases matching TRBD1. Germline V lookup: CDR1 KGHDR, CDR2 SFDVKD. V trimming: 4 bases; J trimming: 8 bases; junction bases outside the gene matches: 6. The CDR3 contains 15 residues.

The CDR3 DNA follows: TGTGCCAGCAGTTTAAATCCGCCAGGGGGCACTGAAGCTTTCTTT. It codes for CASSLNPPGGTEAFF. The rearrangement uses TRBV28 and TRBJ1-1, with TRBD1 matching 7 bases. CDR1 and CDR2 from the germline V gene are MDHEN and SYDVKM. This CDR3 is 15 amino acids long. V lost 2 bases, J lost 4 bases, and 7 bases stayed unmatched.

The chain links TRBV7-9 to TRBJ1-4, with 7 bases fitting TRBD1. Trimming took 4 bases from V and 2 from J; bases not matched to a gene: 4. Per the germline V gene, CDR1 is SEHNR and CDR2 is FQNEAQ (reference sequence). This CDR3 region has 15 residues. CDR3 sequence: CASSSQGTTNEKLFF. The CDR3 DNA is TGTGCCAGCAGCTCACAGGGGACCACTAATGAAAAACTGTTTTTT.

The rearrangement links TRBV4-2 to TRBJ2-2; TRBD1 agrees at 8 bases. There are 15 residues in the CDR3. CDR1 LGHNA and CDR2 YNFKEQ come from the germline V gene. Trimming took 6 bases from V and 2 from J; bases not matched to a gene: 5. CDR3 nucleotides: TGTGCCAGCAGTCGAACAGGGGGAAACACCGGGGAGCTGTTTTTT. Residues: CASSRTGGNTGELFF.

The V and J genes are TRBV13 and TRBJ1-2; perhaps TRBD1 as D (5 bases). V was shortened by 5 bases and J by 2 bases, with 9 bases between the two germline ends. The germline CDR1 and CDR2 sequences are PRHDT and FYEKMQ (reference sequence). The CDR3 is made up of 13 amino acids. The CDR3 is CASSLPGNYGYTF. Here the CDR3 DNA reads TGTGCCAGCAGCCTCCCAGGGAACTATGGCTACACCTTC.

This clone was seen a single time. V usage is TRBV28 and J usage is TRBJ1-6, with D maybe TRBD1 (6 bases). Germline V gives CDR1 MDHEN, CDR2 SYDVKM. The CDR3 sequence is 15 residues long. Trimming stripped 7 bases from V and 0 bases from J, with 10 bases between. The CDR3: CASNRASSYNSPLHF. CDR3 nucleotides: TGTGCCAGCAACAGGGCTAGCTCCTATAATTCACCCCTCCACTTT.

The rearrangement joins TRBV7-9 to TRBJ2-5; possible D gene TRBD2, 6 bases. Per the germline V gene, CDR1 is SEHNR and CDR2 is FQNEAQ (reference sequence). Trimming took off 3 bases at V and 2 bases at J, with 13 bases between the two ends. This CDR3 contains 15 residues. The chain's CDR3 is CASSFGTSSQETQYF. Here the CDR3 DNA reads TGTGCCAGCAGCTTTGGCACTAGCAGTCAAGAGACCCAGTACTTC.

V is TRBV7-3 and J is TRBJ2-7; D is uncertain. Germline values: CDR1 SGHTA, CDR2 FQGTGA. This CDR3 spans 13 amino acids. Deletions cut 0 bases from V and 6 bases from J, with 9 bases between. As DNA, the CDR3 is TGTGCCAGCAGCTTAACAGTCCATGGCGAGCAGTACTTC. It encodes CASSLTVHGEQYF. Full variable domain (remainder filled in from reference TRBV7-3 and TRBJ2-7): GAGVSQTPSNKVTEKGKYVELRCDPISGHTALYWYRQSLGQGPEFLIYFQGTGAADDSGLPNDRFFAVRPEGSVSTLKIQRTERGDSAVYLCASSLTVHGEQYFGPGTRLTVT.

The chain couples TRBV7-2 to TRBJ1-5; D is possibly TRBD1 (5 bases). Germline V gene lookup returns CDR1 SGHTA and CDR2 FQGNSA. The V end lost 2 bases, the J end lost 2 bases, and 13 bases lay between the germline ends. This CDR3 has 16 residues. This CDR3 reads CASSLSGPRGNQPQHF. The CDR3 nucleotides read TGTGCCAGCAGCTTATCGGGGCCTCGGGGCAATCAGCCCCAGCATTTT.

The chain combines TRBV5-6 with TRBJ2-7, with 7 bases identical to TRBD1. The germline CDR1 and CDR2 sequences are SGHDT and YYEEEE. The CDR3 spans 14 residues. The V and J ends lost 2 bases and 4 bases, in that order; junction bases with no gene match: 6. CDR3 in DNA: TGTGCCAGCAGCTTAGGGACAGCAGAATACGAGCAGTACTTC. Protein sequence: CASSLGTAEYEQYF.

This rearrangement joins TRBV19 to TRBJ2-1, with 7 bases lining up with TRBD2. This CDR3 has 15 residues. After removal of 2 bases from V and 2 bases from J, the junction contained 3 bases not matched to a gene. Germline loops: CDR1 LNHDA, CDR2 SQIVND (reference sequence). The CDR3 spells CASSIWSGTYNEQFF. The CDR3 region has the DNA TGTGCCAGTAGTATATGGAGCGGGACCTACAATGAGCAGTTCTTC. The complete variable domain, with remaining parts taken from reference TRBV19 and TRBJ2-1, reads DGGITQSPKYLFRKEGQNVTLSCEQNLNHDAMYWYRQDPGQGLRLIYYSQIVNDFQKGDIAEGYSVSREKKESFPLTVTSAQKNPTAFYLCASSIWSGTYNEQFFGPGTRLTVL.

The CDR3, as DNA: TGTGCCAGCAGCGTAGCGGTCACAGGGGAATCACCCCTCCACTTT. Its translation: CASSVAVTGESPLHF. The chain has TRBV9 and TRBJ1-6; 7 bases map to TRBD1. Per germline, CDR1 SGDLS and CDR2 YYNGEE. The CDR3 runs 15 residues. Trimming took 0 bases from V and 10 from J; bases not matched to a gene: 7.

The rearrangement links TRBV11-3 to TRBJ2-2; unclear D gene. V dropped 6 bases and J dropped 0 bases, with 8 bases sitting between them. The germline gives CDR1 SGHNT, CDR2 YENEEA. This CDR3 region has 14 residues. CDR3 sequence: CASSFAPNTGELFF. The DNA for the CDR3 is TGTGCCAGCAGTTTTGCTCCGAACACCGGGGAGCTGTTTTTT.

The CDR3 protein is CASSFVDRARDRPQHF. CDR3 in DNA: TGTGCCAGCAGCTTCGTCGACAGGGCCCGGGATCGGCCCCAGCATTTT. The chain combines TRBV7-6 with TRBJ1-5; 7 bases match TRBD1. There are 16 residues in the CDR3. After removal of 3 bases from V and 9 bases from J, the junction contained 14 bases not matched to a gene. The V gene's germline CDR1 is SGHVS and CDR2 FNYEAQ.

The chain has TRBV6-1 and TRBJ2-5; TRBD2 matches at 11 bases. CDR3 size: 16 residues. Germline V gene data show CDR1 as MNHNS and CDR2 as SASEGT. V was pared by 4 bases and J by 5 bases, with 9 bases of the junction left unmatched. CDR3 nucleotides: TGTGCCAGCAGTGGAGCTAGCGGGGGGCCGAGGGAGACCCAGTACTTC. Its protein is CASSGASGGPRETQYF.

The CDR3 spells CASSFSNNEQFF. CDR3 nucleotides: TGTGCCAGCAGCTTTTCGAACAATGAGCAGTTCTTC. V gene TRBV7-8 combines with J gene TRBJ2-1; D gene uncertain. Per the germline V gene, CDR1 is SGHVS and CDR2 is FQNEAQ. CDR3 length: 12 residues. V was clipped by 3 bases and J by 5 bases, with 5 bases between them.

This clone was seen a single time. V usage is TRBV27 and J usage is TRBJ2-4; TRBD1 might be the D (5 bases). Germline CDR1 is MNHEY and CDR2 is SMNVEV (reference sequence). The length of the CDR3 is 14 residues. V was trimmed by 2 bases and J by 6 bases, leaving 11 bases between them. In DNA, the CDR3 is TGTGCCAGCAGTTTAAGCAGGGTAGGAAACATTCAGTACTTC. It yields the protein CASSLSRVGNIQYF.

The rearrangement links TRBV18 to TRBJ1-5; no clear D. V was trimmed by 0 bases and J by 5 bases, leaving 20 bases between them. The CDR3 is 18 amino acids. Germline CDR1 is KGHSH and CDR2 is LQKENI. The CDR3 sequence: CASSPPGGPGMRYQPQHF. Written as DNA, the CDR3 is TGTGCCAGCTCACCACCGGGCGGTCCGGGTATGAGATATCAGCCCCAGCATTTT.